This T cell receptor (beta chain) was obtained from a study of Graves' ophthalmopathy and Graves' hyperthyroidism. V lost 3 bases and J 10 bases, leaving 9 bases between the germline ends. The CDR3 is 12 amino acids. CDR1 and CDR2 (germline): LNHNV, YYDKDF (reference sequence). A few counts support this clonotype. From RNA, the CDR3 regions of TCR beta chains were amplified and sequenced. An initial RT-PCR round employing HTBI primers preceded a second-round multiplex PCR. TCRdb independently ran MiXCR on the multiplex PCR reads; one entry per CDR3 protein. Among about 480,000 distinct CDR3 sequences, 13% to 15% were seen once, and the ten largest hold 9.8%.

Sequenced: blood. The chain carries TRBV15 and TRBJ2-2, with a tentative D call TRBD1 (6 bases). The clonotype was recovered from a woman in her 30s with Graves' ophthalmopathy. The CDR3 loop reads CATSSGGAELFF. The CDR3 region has the DNA TGTGCCACCAGCAGTGGGGGCGCGGAGCTGTTTTTT.